This T cell receptor beta chain was recovered during a study of T-cell memory formation after mild COVID-19 (dated by TCRdb to 2020 to 2022). Background for the entire study: Most TCR sequence clusters were specific to one of the two donors. In two donors, T-cell clones that expanded and contracted after mild COVID-19 were followed by sequencing TCRalpha and TCRbeta repertoires longitudinally. The cohort comprised two young, previously healthy adult volunteers, one female and one male. Points the paper makes about the study in general: Some responding clones were found in pre-infection memory, which suggests that pre-existing cross-reactive memory T cells took part in the SARS-CoV-2 response. The second-wave clones that peaked on day 37 were not confirmed to be SARS-CoV-2 specific. Only a couple of mild cases were covered in the study, and larger cohorts including severe cases with pre-infection samples were considered necessary. Balanced CD4/CD8 phenotypes were observed for clones contracting from day 15 to 85, whereas a bias towards CD4+ was observed for a second wave of clones expanding from day 15 to 37. Contracting CD4+ clones appeared mostly in the CM and EM memory subsets, whereas CD8+ clones were enriched in EMRA.

Deletion took 0 bases off V and 5 bases off J, with a span of 6 bases between the germline ends. CDR3 length: 13 amino acids, cysteine to phenylalanine. Of the read, only the CDR3 DNA is kept; its 39 bases are in frame from base 1. CDR1 is given as MNHEY and CDR2 as SVGAGI, both from the germline V gene. This clonotype has just a few counts. What antigen it recognizes has not been identified. No much larger clonotype is one base removed from it; base qualities were not supplied. Ficoll-Paque density gradient centrifugation was used to isolate PBMCs. Sequencing instrument: Illumina NovaSeq 6000. Using 5'RACE with constant-segment primers, TCRalpha and TCRbeta cDNA libraries were constructed, with sample barcodes and unique molecular identifiers added in the process. RNA was extracted from every sample with Trizol reagent. The libraries were amplified in two PCR steps, and the second step added a second sample barcode and Illumina TruSeq adapters. Libraries were sequenced on an Illumina NovaSeq with 2 x 150 bp paired-end reads. Per the authors' processing: The reads were demultiplexed and collapsed into UMI-guided consensus sequences using migec v1.2.7. Using mixcr v2.1.11, UMI consensuses were aligned to TRA and TRB V and J templates and then assembled into clonotypes. Clonotypes were classified as expanded or contracted when called significant by both edgeR and NoisET, with noise models trained on biological replicates. For edgeR calls, the cutoffs were a false discovery rate-adjusted p below 0.01 and a log2 fold-change threshold of 1. PCA with hierarchical clustering of max-normalized trajectories of the 1000 most abundant clonotypes was used as exploratory dynamics analysis. Each responding clone was given a CD4 or CD8 phenotype based on the CD4+ and CD8+ repertoires, which had been sequenced separately. TCRdb cleaned the public reads at Q25 with fastp, built clones with MiXCR and kept in-frame beta chains. Duplicate CDR3 protein sequences are folded into a single record with the most common DNA and genes. TCRdb's processing, not the study's, gives the V and J calls here. For this sample the table gives 280,000 or so distinct CDR3 sequences, of which about a sixth were detected only once. In total, the top ten clones hold roughly 23% of the sample.

In this chain, TRBV6-5 is recombined with TRBJ2-3; the D gene is unclear. This sequence was found in a man aged 18 to 29 who had mild COVID-19 (a few samples of this study predate the infection). The sample titles of this study are shuffled in the database, so cell type and time point are left out; the donor was told from shared clones. The sample taken for sequencing was PBMCs or a T cell subset sorted from them (not recorded which). The CDR3 protein is CASSYSSRDTQYF. The DNA is as follows: TGTGCCAGCAGTTACTCGAGCCGAGATACGCAGTATTTT.